This TCR beta chain was identified during a study of graft-versus-host responses after intestinal transplantation. Some clones are missing from TCRdb's copy, which holds only in-frame ones; the method was immunoSEQ multiplex PCR. The table records 81,000 or so clones, about 93% of them present only once. This clone showed up just once. The antigen remains undetermined. With 0 bases removed from V and 9 bases from J, the gap between germline ends came to 4 bases. The CDR3 spans 11 residues. Germline V gene data show CDR1 as SGHRS and CDR2 as YFSETQ. This clonotype was sampled from a human donor who was the organ donor for an intestinal transplant. Sequencing was performed on unstimulated CD8+ T cells sorted from spleen or lymph node cells, taken before transplant. V is TRBV5-1 and J is TRBJ2-1; no reliable D call. CDR3 bases: TGCGCCAGCAGCTTGGCCAGTGAGCAGTTCTTC. It encodes CASSLASEQFF.